The clone carrying this T cell receptor (beta chain) was seen once. Its antigen is unidentified. The ends lost 0 bases at V and 5 bases at J; junction bases unmatched: 5. Germline CDR1 SGHKS, CDR2 YYEKEE (reference sequence). The CDR3 runs to 15 residues. This sample was included in a study of cytomegalovirus exposure and HLA in healthy donors. This PCR relied on a set of 60 Vbeta primers and 13 Jbeta primers. The assay was immunoSEQ multiplex PCR, and TCRdb's table has in-frame clones only and misses some. The repertoire includes roughly 220,000 clones, about 81% of them detected once, and about 3% sits in the top ten. Study-wide results and limits: The likely origin of a cluster of highly shared sequence variants was a sequencing artifact. Later analysis reportedly placed an Asian-associated ancestry cluster below the roughly 600-donor mean in N-insertions. TCR beta V segments were, for the most part, productive about 87% or about 30% of the time in an earlier analysis.

The specimen sequenced was PBMCs. This clonotype was obtained from a woman aged 35 to 49 in good health and CMV-seronegative. This rearrangement joins TRBV5-5 to TRBJ2-5; 9 positions agree with TRBD1. This CDR3 reads CASSLGTGAAETQYF. The CDR3 DNA reads as TGTGCCAGCAGCTTGGGGACAGGGGCGGCGGAGACCCAGTACTTC.